This TCR beta chain was found in a study of circulating CD8 cells and anti-PD-1 response in melanoma. Study results and limitations: Diversity ranked highest in DNEG and lowest in TIGIT subsets.

With 6 bases clipped from V and 1 base from J, the junction kept 6 bases outside the gene matches. The CDR3 is made up of 16 amino acids. CDR1 and CDR2 from the germline V gene are SGHKS and YYEKEE (reference sequence). Using 15 ng of total RNA, TCR libraries were made with the QIAseq Immune Repertoire TCR panel. TCRdb processed the reads anew with MiXCR; each CDR3 protein has one entry. This sample has around 400 distinct CDR3 sequences, with under 7% found just once. From live CD3+CD8+TCRalphabeta+ cells, four PD-1 and/or TIGIT subsets were sorted. This clonotype is labeled large. Its target is unknown.

The receptor's source is a human donor with melanoma. This chain joins TRBV5-5 and TRBJ2-1; 11 bases agree with TRBD2. The source was CD8+ T cells from PBMCs, collected at baseline or after one month of anti-PD-1 therapy (not recorded which). The CDR3 protein is CASTPGLAGSYNEQFF. The DNA for the CDR3 is TGTGCCAGCACTCCTGGACTAGCGGGTTCCTACAATGAGCAGTTCTTC. The full variable domain, with the rest looked up from reference TRBV5-5 and TRBJ2-1, is DAGVTQSPTHLIKTRGQQVTLRCSPISGHKSVSWYQQVLGQGPQFIFQYYEKEERGRGNFPDRFSARQFPNYSSELNVNALLLGDSALYLCASTPGLAGSYNEQFFGPGTRLTVL.